The 20 T cell receptor beta chains presented below share a single source sample, sequenced in a study of a mutant IDH1 vaccine in newly diagnosed glioma. Their antigens remain unidentified. Assay used: immunoSEQ multiplex PCR; TCRdb lists only in-frame clones, some missing. The sample lists tens of thousands of clones; 75% to 90% were seen once. Time point in this sample: week 5, during vaccination. The investigators gave 300 ug of mutant IDH1 20-mer peptide in each vaccine dose, together with topical imiquimod. Sequencing used PBMCs, obtained from a glioma patient whose treatment included an IDH1 peptide vaccine. The receptors were gathered from a man between 40 and 49 years old with glioma.

The V gene is TRBV5-1, the J gene TRBJ2-5; 8 bases match TRBD2. V shed 4 bases and J 3 bases; nucleotides not matched to a gene: 5. This CDR3 has 14 residues. Germline-derived CDR1 and CDR2 are SGHRS and YFSETQ. CDR3 amino acids: CASSPRTSKETQYF. The CDR3 DNA is TGCGCCAGCAGCCCGCGGACTAGCAAAGAGACCCAGTACTTC. Supplemented by reference TRBV5-1 and TRBJ2-5, the full variable domain reads KAGVTQTPRYLIKTRGQQVTLSCSPISGHRSVSWYQQTPGQGLQFLFEYFSETQRNKGNFPGRFSGRQFSNSRSEMNVSTLELGDSALYLCASSPRTSKETQYFGPGTRLLVL.

The chain is built from TRBV7-2 and TRBJ2-7; no clear D gene. Trimming removed 4 bases from V and 0 bases from J, with 7 bases in between. Germline V gives CDR1 SGHTA, CDR2 FQGNSA. The CDR3 is 13 amino acids. The CDR3 DNA reads TGTGCCAGCAGCTCCAGGCACTCCTACGAGCAGTACTTC. Translated: CASSSRHSYEQYF.

This chain joins TRBV11-1 and TRBJ2-3, with D possibly matching TRBD2 (7 bases). Looked up from germline, CDR1 is SGHAT and CDR2 is FQDESV (reference sequence). This CDR3 is 18 amino acids long. V was shortened by 5 bases and J by 1 base, with 22 bases between the two germline ends. CDR3 in DNA: TGTGCCAGCAGCGGGGGGGGCGCGGGAGTCCGTGGCACAGATACGCAGTATTTT. Its translation: CASSGGGAGVRGTDTQYF.

The chain has TRBV7-8 and TRBJ2-7; 10 bases match TRBD1. The CDR3 runs to 15 residues. V lost 8 bases to trimming and J lost 4 bases; unmatched junction nucleotides: 11. Germline CDR1 and CDR2: SGHVS and FQNEAQ. The CDR3: CASSPFRDRGYEQYF. CDR3 bases: TGTGCCAGCTCGCCGTTCCGGGACAGGGGATACGAGCAGTACTTC.

This chain links TRBV6-5 with TRBJ2-1; D is tentatively TRBD1 or TRBD2 (5 bases each). Germline CDR1 reads MNHEY; CDR2 reads SVGAGI. The V end lost 5 bases, the J end lost 0 bases, and 11 bases lay between the germline ends. CDR3 length: 15 amino acids. Here the CDR3 reads CASSNWGSSYNEQFF. In DNA form, the CDR3 reads TGTGCCAGCAGTAACTGGGGGAGCTCCTACAATGAGCAGTTCTTC.

This chain joins TRBV11-2 and TRBJ2-5, with D perhaps matching TRBD2 (7 bases). Per germline, CDR1 SGHAT and CDR2 FQNNGV. The CDR3 is 14 residues long. Trimming shortened V by 4 bases and J by 0 bases, and 9 bases separated the two germline ends. In nucleotides, the CDR3 is TGTGCCAGCAGCTGGGGGGGCTACCAAGAGACCCAGTACTTC. Translation: CASSWGGYQETQYF.

This clone has a single count. The J gene is TRBJ2-3, the V gene TRBV6-5; 7 nucleotides agree with TRBD2. The CDR3 has 16 amino acids. Germline loops: CDR1 MNHEY, CDR2 SVGAGI. Trimming at V came to 2 bases and at J to 7 bases, leaving 12 bases not matched to a gene. Written as DNA, the CDR3 is TGTGCCAGCAGTTACGCTGCGGGAGATGGGAAGAATACGCAGTATTTT. As protein: CASSYAAGDGKNTQYF.

This clone was picked up a small number of times. The rearrangement joins TRBV14 to TRBJ1-4; D gene unclear. Germline loops: CDR1 SGHDN, CDR2 FVKESK. The CDR3 has 16 amino acids. Deletions cut 5 bases from V and 0 bases from J, with 13 bases between. Written as DNA, the CDR3 is TGTGCCAGCAGCGAGGCGAGATCGGCAACTAATGAAAAACTGTTTTTT. It is translated as CASSEARSATNEKLFF.

This clone came up once. The chain joins TRBV10-3 to TRBJ1-3; D is unclear. From germline, CDR1 is ENHRY and CDR2 SYGVKD. The CDR3 runs 13 residues. Trimming shortened V by 6 bases and J by 3 bases, and 9 bases separated the two germline ends. The CDR3 DNA sequence: TGTGCCATCAGCCCTACGGTTGGAAACACCATATATTTT. Residues: CAISPTVGNTIYF.

The chain uses TRBV28 and TRBJ2-7; D uncertain. This CDR3 has 14 amino acids. The ends were cut back, 5 bases at V and 1 base at J, with 12 bases in the middle. Germline loops: CDR1 MDHEN, CDR2 SYDVKM. CDR3 amino acids: CASSLGYHSYEQYF. The CDR3 bases are TGTGCCAGCAGTCTCGGGTACCATTCCTACGAGCAGTACTTC.

The J gene is TRBJ2-7, the V gene TRBV27; TRBD1 agrees at 10 bases. This CDR3 is built from 19 residues. Per germline, CDR1 MNHEY and CDR2 SMNVEV (reference sequence). Unmatched junction bases numbered 26, after V lost 10 bases and J lost 5 bases. The CDR3 DNA reads as TGTGCCACTTCCCGAGCCGGGACAGGGGTACATGTTATGAGAGACGAGCAGTACTTC. Its translation: CATSRAGTGVHVMRDEQYF.

V and J are TRBV5-6 and TRBJ2-3, with D tentatively TRBD1 or TRBD2 (6 bases each). Germline-derived CDR1 and CDR2 are SGHDT and YYEEEE. The CDR3 totals 13 residues. The V end was cut by 4 bases, the J end by 6 bases, with 12 bases between. The CDR3, as DNA: TGTGCCAGCAGCCCCACAGGGAGGGATACGCAGTATTTT. The encoded protein is CASSPTGRDTQYF. The full variable domain, completed using reference TRBV5-6 and TRBJ2-3, is DAGVTQSPTHLIKTRGQQVTLRCSPKSGHDTVSWYQQALGQGPQFIFQYYEEEERQRGNFPDRFSGHQFPNYSSELNVNALLLGDSALYLCASSPTGRDTQYFGPGTRLTVL.

The chain has TRBV5-1 and TRBJ2-3; possible D gene TRBD2, 6 bases. V was shortened by 3 bases and J by 5 bases, with 10 bases between the two germline ends. CDR1 SGHRS and CDR2 YFSETQ come from the germline V gene. The CDR3 runs 13 residues. The CDR3: CASSSVGGDTQYF. CDR3 coding DNA: TGCGCCAGCAGCTCGGTGGGGGGAGATACGCAGTATTTT.

This chain links TRBV18 with TRBJ1-4; D ambiguous. Looked up from germline, CDR1 is KGHSH and CDR2 is LQKENI. Trimming removed 2 bases from V and 8 bases from J, with 15 bases in between. CDR3 size: 15 residues. CDR3 residues: CASSPRARVEEKLFF. The DNA of the CDR3 is TGTGCCAGCTCACCAAGGGCCCGGGTTGAAGAAAAACTGTTTTTT.

This clone was counted between two and nine times. The V and J genes are TRBV19 and TRBJ1-1; D remains unclear. Germline V gives CDR1 LNHDA, CDR2 SQIVND (reference sequence). This CDR3 region has 15 residues. V gave up 7 bases and J gave up 1 base, with 16 bases separating them. The CDR3 nucleotides are TGTGCCAGTACTTCGACTGGAGGGTCGAACACTGAAGCTTTCTTT. Protein: CASTSTGGSNTEAFF.

The chain links TRBV5-6 to TRBJ1-3; D ambiguous. The germline gives CDR1 SGHDT, CDR2 YYEEEE. This CDR3 is 14 amino acids long. Trimming took 0 bases from V and 4 from J, leaving 8 bases between them. CDR3 in amino acids: CASSLGIGGNTIYF. The CDR3 DNA reads as TGTGCCAGCAGCTTGGGCATTGGAGGAAACACCATATATTTT.

This chain uses TRBV10-3 with TRBJ2-7, with unresolved D. V was trimmed by 2 bases and J by 0 bases, leaving 5 bases between them. CDR1 ENHRY and CDR2 SYGVKD come from the germline V gene. This CDR3 has 13 amino acids. In DNA, the CDR3 is TGTGCCATCAGTGAGGGGCTCTCCTACGAGCAGTACTTC. It is translated as CAISEGLSYEQYF.

The chain couples TRBV7-9 to TRBJ2-7; the match to TRBD1 covers 8 bases. Germline V gene sequence: CDR1 SEHNR, CDR2 FQNEAQ (reference sequence). Trimming took 7 bases from V and 0 from J; bases not matched to a gene: 17. The CDR3 has 18 amino acids. In DNA form, the CDR3 reads TGTGCCAGCACATTCGGGACAGGACCCCCTTTTCCCTCCTACGAGCAGTACTTC. This gives the protein CASTFGTGPPFPSYEQYF.

The rearrangement links TRBV6-5 to TRBJ1-6; weak D call: TRBD1 (6 bases). The V gene's germline CDR1 is MNHEY and CDR2 SVGAGI. CDR3 length: 14 residues. The ends were cut back, 2 bases at V and 8 bases at J, with 10 bases in the middle. The CDR3 DNA reads as TGTGCCAGCAGTTACCGGGACAACCATTCACCCCTCCACTTT. It codes for CASSYRDNHSPLHF.

The chain joins TRBV10-1 to TRBJ2-1; 10 nucleotides agree with TRBD2. The CDR3 spans 16 residues. V gave up 8 bases and J gave up 4 bases; unmatched junction bases: 11. CDR1 is WNHNN and CDR2 is SYGVQD in the germline V gene (reference sequence). CDR3 DNA sequence: TGCGCCAGCGCCGGGACTAGCGAAGGGTTATACAATGAGCAGTTCTTC. Its protein product is CASAGTSEGLYNEQFF.